The present T cell receptor beta chain was sequenced within a study of CD4 T cells in relation to SARS-CoV-2 and coronaviruses. Across the study: Negative control cultures got HIV-1 Nef peptides or no peptide.

J gave up 10 bases and V 8 bases, and 12 bases lay outside the gene matches. The length of the CDR3 is 14 residues. Looked up from germline, CDR1 is LGHDT and CDR2 is YNNKEL (reference sequence). CD4+ T cells from unexposed donors were obtained before the COVID-19 pandemic (2011-2018). The cells were cultured for around ten days before CD4+ T cells were isolated. Fresh IL-2 medium replaced half the medium on days 3 and 7. Using immunoSEQ multiplex PCR, the repertoire was profiled, and TCRdb retains in-frame clones only, with some absent. The sample contains roughly 17,000 clones, roughly 80% of which appear only once. As concerns this clone: Its target is not known.

V and J are TRBV3-1 (or the pseudogene TRBV3-2) and TRBJ2-1; TRBD1 aligns across 9 bases. This receptor was taken from a human donor in good health. The sample consisted of CD4+ T cells from PBMCs, cultured in vitro. The DNA for the CDR3 is TGTGCCAGCTCAAGACAGGGGGACCGAGGGGAGCAGTTCTTC. Protein sequence: CASSRQGDRGEQFF.